This is a list of T cell receptor beta chains from one sample in a study of blood T cell repertoires in COVID-19. Some clones are missing from TCRdb's copy, which holds only in-frame ones; the method was immunoSEQ multiplex PCR. The repertoire consists of around 100,000 clones, with 80% occurring once and the leading ten covering 9.5% to 13%. The sample taken for sequencing was peripheral blood. The source of these receptors is a woman aged 70-85 years with acute or convalescent COVID-19. Each CDR3 is given with its conserved first and last residue. Fields, in order: D gene, J gene, clone size, V gene, CDR3 protein, CDR3 DNA. A D gene is named only where the DNA matches it firmly. Not every row has a clone size; where given, it reads once, few, many or a size class.

NA	TRBJ1-6	NA	TRBV2	CASRAQGFGSPLHF	TGTGCCAGCAGAGCCCAGGGATTCGGTTCACCCCTCCACTTT
NA	TRBJ1-6	NA	TRBV5-1	CASSSSGLENSPLHF	TGCGCCAGCAGCTCCTCGGGACTGGAGAATTCACCCCTCCACTTT
TRBD1	TRBJ2-4	NA	TRBV19	CASSIESGTAVFAKNIQYF	TGTGCCAGTAGTATAGAAAGTGGGACAGCCGTTTTCGCCAAAAACATTCAGTACTTC
NA	TRBJ2-3	NA	TRBV11-2	CASSSPLGTDTQYF	TGTGCCAGCAGCTCGCCTTTAGGCACAGATACGCAGTATTTT
NA	TRBJ1-2	NA	TRBV6-5	CASSAAAGKYGYTF	TGTGCCAGCAGCGCGGCGGCAGGGAAATATGGCTACACCTTC
NA	TRBJ1-1	few	TRBV4-1	CASSQEVRRNTEAFF	TGCGCCAGCAGCCAAGAAGTTCGGAGGAACACTGAAGCTTTCTTT
NA	TRBJ1-2	NA	TRBV19	CASSIDGDTANYGYTF	TGTGCCAGTAGTATAGATGGGGACACAGCTAACTATGGCTACACCTTC
NA	TRBJ2-7	once	TRBV27	CASSSPNRAEQYF	TGTGCCAGCAGTTCCCCTAACAGGGCCGAGCAGTACTTC
NA	TRBJ1-4	once	TRBV19	CASSEGDRTNEKLFF	TGTGCCAGTAGTGAGGGCGACCGAACTAATGAAAAACTGTTTTTT
TRBD1	TRBJ1-2	NA	TRBV12-3/TRBV12-4	CASRSDRAYGYTF	TGTGCCAGCAGGTCTGACAGGGCCTATGGCTACACCTTC
NA	TRBJ2-5	once	TRBV7-9	CASSPTGIETQYF	TGTGCCAGCAGCCCCACAGGGATAGAGACCCAGTACTTC
NA	TRBJ1-4	NA	TRBV11-1	CASSLLRGIGEKLFF	TGTGCCAGCAGCTTGCTACGGGGAATTGGGGAAAAACTGTTTTTT
NA	TRBJ2-6	NA	TRBV12-5	CASGRGTGANVLTF	TGTGCTAGTGGGCGGGGAACTGGGGCCAACGTCCTGACTTTC
NA	TRBJ1-1	few	TRBV6-1	CASSEARDTEAFF	TGTGCCAGCAGTGAGGCTCGTGACACTGAAGCTTTCTTT
TRBD2	TRBJ2-2	few	TRBV4-2	CASSQDNVGGGNTGELFF	TGTGCCAGCAGCCAAGATAATGTGGGCGGGGGAAACACCGGGGAGCTGTTTTTT
TRBD2	TRBJ2-1	NA	TRBV28	CASSLGDSPGTREQFF	TGTGCCAGCAGTTTAGGGGACTCCCCCGGGACTAGAGAGCAGTTCTTC
NA	TRBJ1-4	NA	TRBV6-6	CASGGGTNEKLFF	TGTGCCAGTGGCGGAGGCACTAATGAAAAACTGTTTTTT
NA	TRBJ2-5	NA	TRBV19	CASSIQVRAQETQYF	TGTGCCAGTAGTATTCAGGTCAGAGCCCAAGAGACCCAGTACTTC
TRBD1	TRBJ2-7	NA	TRBV30	CAWSTPGTGGEQYF	TGTGCCTGGAGTACTCCCGGGACAGGGGGCGAGCAGTACTTC
NA	TRBJ2-5	NA	TRBV2	CASSRQFSQETQYF	TGTGCCAGCAGTCGACAGTTTTCTCAAGAGACCCAGTACTTC
NA	TRBJ2-5	once	TRBV7-8	CASTSSVTAYQETQYF	TGTGCCAGCACCTCGTCGGTTACAGCTTATCAAGAGACCCAGTACTTC
TRBD1	TRBJ1-2	NA	TRBV19	CASKHATGGALGGYTF	TGTGCCAGTAAGCACGCGACAGGGGGCGCCTTAGGAGGCTACACCTTC
NA	TRBJ1-1	NA	TRBV30	CASLGVSEAFF	TGTGCTTCCCTAGGGGTCTCTGAAGCTTTCTTT
TRBD1	TRBJ2-7	NA	TRBV18	CASSRFTGQGVDEQYF	TGTGCCAGCTCACGTTTTACAGGACAGGGTGTCGACGAGCAGTACTTC
NA	TRBJ2-7	few	TRBV7-9	CASRREGYEQYF	TGTGCCAGCAGACGAGAGGGCTACGAGCAGTACTTC
NA	TRBJ1-4	medium-sized	TRBV3-1/TRBV3-2	CASTVTGEKLFF	TGTGCCAGCACCGTAACAGGAGAAAAACTGTTTTTT
NA	TRBJ2-1	few	TRBV5-8	CASSLTSTYNEQFF	TGTGCCAGCAGCTTGACTAGCACCTACAATGAGCAGTTCTTC
NA	TRBJ2-2	NA	TRBV2	CASTSANTGELFF	TGTGCCAGCACTAGTGCGAACACCGGGGAGCTGTTTTTT
NA	TRBJ2-6	NA	TRBV5-4	CASSLGKQAGSYSGANVLTF	TGTGCCAGCAGCTTGGGGAAACAGGCAGGATCGTACTCTGGGGCCAACGTCCTGACTTTC
NA	TRBJ1-1	NA	TRBV30	CAWETARDTEAFF	TGTGCCTGGGAAACCGCCCGGGACACTGAAGCTTTCTTT
TRBD1	TRBJ2-7	NA	TRBV19	CASRTTGEDEQYF	TGTGCCAGTAGAACGACAGGGGAGGACGAGCAGTACTTC